These 25 T cell receptor beta chains were all obtained from the same sample, sequenced in a study of T cells in Graves' hyperthyroidism and ophthalmopathy. Template material for amplifying TCR beta CDR3 regions consisted of RNA transcripts. TCR CDR3 underwent first-round RT-PCR with the HTBI primer set. TCRdb independently ran MiXCR on the multiplex PCR reads; one entry per CDR3 protein. The table lists around 600,000 distinct CDR3 sequences, 14% of them singletons. The sample consisted of blood. Every receptor here comes from a woman aged 18-29 years with Graves' ophthalmopathy.

The table lists this clonotype with a few counts. The V call is TRBV28, the J call TRBJ2-6; D remains unclear. The CDR3 runs 14 residues. The V end lost 7 bases, the J end lost 0 bases, and 7 bases lay between the germline ends. Germline V CDR1 and CDR2: MDHEN, SYDVKM. CDR3 loop: CASNKPSGANVLTF. The CDR3 nucleotides are TGTGCCAGCAATAAGCCCTCTGGGGCCAACGTCCTGACTTTC.

This clonotype was recorded many times. V usage is TRBV7-2 and J usage is TRBJ2-1; D possibly corresponds to TRBD2 (6 bases). In germline, CDR1 is SGHTA, CDR2 FQGNSA. V was shortened by 3 bases and J by 2 bases, with 11 bases between the two germline ends. The CDR3 consists of 15 residues. The CDR3, as DNA: TGTGCCAGCAGCTTTGAGGAGGGCCCCTACAATGAGCAGTTCTTC. Its translation is CASSFEEGPYNEQFF.

At least ten counts were recorded for this clonotype. The V gene is TRBV5-8, the J gene TRBJ2-3; 7 nucleotides agree with TRBD2. Germline-derived CDR1 and CDR2 are SGHTS and YDEGEE. J lost 5 bases, V lost 3 bases, and 9 bases had no gene match. This CDR3 has 15 residues. The CDR3 DNA reads as TGTGCCAGCAGCTCTTTAGCGGGTATACTAGATACGCAGTATTTT. Translating gives CASSSLAGILDTQYF. The complete variable domain, with remaining parts taken from reference TRBV5-8 and TRBJ2-3, reads EAGVTQSPTHLIKTRGQQATLRCSPISGHTSVYWYQQALGLGLQFLLWYDEGEERNRGNFPPRFSGRQFPNYSSELNVNALELEDSALYLCASSSLAGILDTQYFGPGTRLTVL.

This clonotype has a handful of counts. The junction shows a germline mismatch at one end, possibly a read error. The chain links TRBV11-1 to TRBJ1-1, with unresolved D. CDR3 length: 13 residues. The V gene's germline CDR1 is SGHAT and CDR2 FQDESV (reference sequence). The CDR3 loop is CASSQLGRDEAFF. The DNA of the CDR3 is TGCGCCAGCAGCCAATTAGGACGAGATGAAGCTTTCTTT.

A remark on this clonotype: A much larger clone lies one base from this, so it may be a read error. J is TRBJ1-1 and V is TRBV28; D unclear. The V end lost 1 base, the J end lost 0 bases, and 15 bases lay between the germline ends. The CDR3 length is 17 residues. Germline values: CDR1 MDHEN, CDR2 SYDVKM. The CDR3 bases are TGTGCCAGCAGTTTATCCGTCATCACTCGAGTGAACACTGAAGCTTTCTTT. Encoded protein: CASSLSVITRVNTEAFF.

V and J are TRBV25-1 and TRBJ2-3; 8 bases are shared with TRBD2. The V gene's germline CDR1 is MGHDK and CDR2 SYGVNS. The CDR3 is 17 amino acids. V was clipped by 0 bases and J by 6 bases; unmatched bases: 11. Here the CDR3 DNA reads TGTGCCAGCAGTGAATATGCTGAGCGGGAGTCATCGGATACGCAGTATTTT. It is translated as CASSEYAERESSDTQYF.

The chain uses TRBV11-2 and TRBJ2-3, with TRBD2 matching 14 bases. CDR1 SGHAT and CDR2 FQNNGV come from the germline V gene. The ends lost 2 bases at V and 3 bases at J; junction bases unmatched: 10. This CDR3 is built from 19 residues. CDR3 loop: CASSLRRLAGGGGTDTQYF. For the CDR3, the DNA is TGTGCCAGCAGCTTACGAAGACTAGCGGGAGGGGGGGGAACAGATACGCAGTATTTT.

This clonotype was recorded at least ten times. The chain links TRBV20-1 to TRBJ2-7; D might be TRBD2 (5 bases). The CDR3 runs 13 residues. V lost 5 bases and J lost 4, with 15 bases in between. Germline-derived CDR1 and CDR2 are DFQATT and SNEGSKA (reference sequence). The CDR3 nucleotides read TGCAGTGCTCAACTAGGCGGTACATACGAGCAGTACTTC. It translates to CSAQLGGTYEQYF.

Note on this clonotype: A much larger clone lies one base from this, so it may be a read error. The V gene is TRBV28, the J gene TRBJ2-1; 11 bases agree with TRBD2. The germline V gene encodes CDR1 MDHEN and CDR2 SYDVKM. J was trimmed by 8 bases and V by 2 bases; bases with no gene match: 5. The CDR3 is 15 residues long. CDR3 residues: CASSLASGRNDEQFF. The CDR3, as DNA: TGTGCCAGCAGTTTAGCTAGCGGGAGGAACGATGAGCAGTTCTTC.

The chain employs TRBV20-1 and TRBJ1-2; 7 positions match TRBD1. After removal of 6 bases from V and 5 bases from J, the junction contained 12 bases not matched to a gene. Germline V gene sequence: CDR1 DFQATT, CDR2 SNEGSKA (reference sequence). The CDR3 is made up of 14 amino acids. CDR3 nucleotide sequence: TGCAGTGCACCCCGGACAGGAGAAAATTATGGCTACACCTTC. This gives the protein CSAPRTGENYGYTF.

In regard to this clonotype: This may be a read error: a much more frequent sequence differs by one nucleotide. Here the CDR3 omits its conserved ending phenylalanine or tryptophan, so a read error is the likely source. V gene TRBV30 combines with J gene TRBJ2-1; 8 bases are shared with TRBD1. The CDR3 contains 14 residues. Germline V lookup: CDR1 GTSNPN, CDR2 SVGIG (reference sequence). V trimming: 4 bases; J trimming: 8 bases; junction bases outside the gene matches: 10. CDR3 DNA sequence: TGTGCCTGGAACCGGGACAGGCTTATCGATGAGCAGTTCGTC. Encoded protein: CAWNRDRLIDEQFV.

The chain joins TRBV7-9 to TRBJ1-2; D gene ambiguous. V was cut by 4 bases and J by 14 bases, with 14 bases left in between. Germline V lookup: CDR1 SEHNR, CDR2 FQNEAQ (reference sequence). CDR3 length: 11 amino acids. The CDR3: CASSSPTWVTF. Here the CDR3 DNA reads TGTGCCAGCAGCTCACCGACTTGGGTAACCTTC.

This clonotype was observed at least ten times. This chain uses TRBV11-2 with TRBJ1-6, with D unresolved. Germline CDR1 SGHAT, CDR2 FQNNGV. V dropped 3 bases and J dropped 5 bases, with 5 bases sitting between them. The CDR3 extends over 13 amino acids. In DNA, the CDR3 is TGTGCCAGCAGCTTTACAAATAATTCACCCCTCCACTTT. Its translation: CASSFTNNSPLHF.

This clonotype showed up many times. This chain connects TRBV12-3 or TRBV12-4 to TRBJ2-5; no reliable D call. V was shortened by 5 bases and J by 2 bases, with 12 bases between the two germline ends. There are 14 residues in the CDR3. The CDR3 reads CASSPVVKQETQYF. Written as DNA, the CDR3 is TGTGCCAGCAGTCCCGTGGTTAAACAAGAGACCCAGTACTTC.

This clonotype was recorded at least ten times. The rearrangement uses TRBV7-9 and TRBJ1-2; D remains ambiguous. CDR1 is SEHNR and CDR2 is FQNEAQ in the germline V gene (reference sequence). V lost 2 bases, J lost 7 bases, and 17 bases lay in between. The CDR3 is 15 residues long. The CDR3 DNA reads TGTGCCAGCAGCTTACCGACTGGGTGGGATCTTGGCTACACCTTC. Its protein is CASSLPTGWDLGYTF.

V and J are TRBV29-1 and TRBJ2-1, with 7 bases lining up with TRBD2. Trimming cost V 6 bases and J 6 bases; bases outside gene matches: 11. This CDR3 comprises 14 residues. Looked up from germline, CDR1 is SQVTM and CDR2 is ANQGSEA. The CDR3 protein is CSVPQAGVSNEQFF. The CDR3 DNA sequence: TGCAGCGTCCCCCAGGCGGGAGTCAGCAATGAGCAGTTCTTC.

This clonotype was picked up many times. CDR3 protein: CASSFSGTFYGYTF. CDR3 coding DNA: TGTGCCAGCAGTTTTTCCGGGACCTTCTATGGCTACACCTTC. This rearrangement joins TRBV28 to TRBJ1-2; the D gene is possibly TRBD1 (5 bases). Germline loops: CDR1 MDHEN, CDR2 SYDVKM. This CDR3 region has 14 residues. Trimming took 3 bases from V and 4 from J, leaving 12 bases between them.

This clonotype has only a few counts. The V and J genes are TRBV24-1 and TRBJ2-5; TRBD1 aligns across 7 bases. Germline V gives CDR1 KGHDR, CDR2 SFDVKD. This CDR3 is 16 amino acids long. The J segment lost 2 bases and the V segment lost 6 bases, leaving 11 bases of the junction unmatched. CDR3: CATSQLGQDLQETQYF. CDR3 DNA sequence: TGTGCCACCAGTCAACTTGGACAGGACCTACAAGAGACCCAGTACTTC.

A note on this clonotype: One base away lies a much larger clone, so this may be a sequencing read error. This chain connects TRBV29-1 to TRBJ1-1, with a tentative D call TRBD1 (5 bases). The V and J ends lost 7 bases and 1 base respectively, with 16 bases between them. The length of the CDR3 is 14 residues. Germline CDR1 and CDR2: SQVTM and ANQGSEA. CDR3: CSARAWGRNTEAFF. CDR3 DNA: TGCAGCGCCCGGGCGTGGGGCAGGAACACTGAAGCTTTCTTT.

The chain employs TRBV5-1 and TRBJ1-2; 9 bases agree with TRBD1. Germline CDR1 SGHRS, CDR2 YFSETQ. The CDR3 contains 14 residues. Trimming removed 2 bases from V and 6 bases from J; junction bases left unmatched: 5. In nucleotides, the CDR3 is TGCGCCAGCAGCTTCCGGGACAGGGTGAATGGCTACACCTTC. It codes for CASSFRDRVNGYTF.

The chain recombines TRBV6-1 with TRBJ1-5, with 9 nucleotides matching TRBD1. Germline assignment: CDR1 MNHNS and CDR2 SASEGT. V shed 6 bases and J 7 bases; nucleotides not matched to a gene: 13. This CDR3 is built from 16 residues. CDR3 residues: CASSPIGTGLRQPQHF. The DNA for the CDR3 is TGTGCCAGCAGCCCAATCGGGACAGGGCTGCGCCAGCCCCAGCATTTT.

This chain connects TRBV12-3 or TRBV12-4 to TRBJ1-1, with D tentatively TRBD1 (5 bases). This CDR3 has 18 amino acids. The V end lost 5 bases, the J end lost 0 bases, and 22 bases lay between the germline ends. In DNA, the CDR3 is TGTGCCAGCAGTACCCGACAGTCAGCCCCTAACATGAACACTGAAGCTTTCTTT. It encodes CASSTRQSAPNMNTEAFF.

The V and J genes are TRBV30 and TRBJ1-1; a possible D gene is TRBD1 (5 bases). The germline V gene encodes CDR1 GTSNPN and CDR2 SVGIG (reference sequence). The CDR3 is 15 amino acids. The V gene lost 6 bases and the J gene lost 0 bases, with 17 bases spanning the gap. The CDR3 nucleotides read TGTGCCTGTCCCTTGCAGGGATCCGTGAACACTGAAGCTTTCTTT. This encodes CACPLQGSVNTEAFF.

This clonotype was counted a few times. The chain has TRBV19 and TRBJ2-1; TRBD2 matches 8 bases. V shed 3 bases and J 14 bases; nucleotides not matched to a gene: 3. Germline V CDR1 and CDR2: LNHDA, SQIVND (reference sequence). This CDR3 contains 11 residues. CDR3 amino acids: CASSMRTSKFF. The CDR3 DNA follows: TGTGCCAGTAGTATGAGGACTAGCAAGTTCTTC. Supplemented by reference TRBV19 and TRBJ2-1, the full variable domain reads DGGITQSPKYLFRKEGQNVTLSCEQNLNHDAMYWYRQDPGQGLRLIYYSQIVNDFQKGDIAEGYSVSREKKESFPLTVTSAQKNPTAFYLCASSMRTSKFFGPGTRLTVL.

This clonotype was counted at least ten times. This CDR3 reads CAISARRLAGALYNEQFF. CDR3 in DNA: TGTGCCATCAGTGCCCGGCGTCTAGCGGGAGCTCTCTACAATGAGCAGTTCTTC. The chain couples TRBV10-3 to TRBJ2-1, with 10 nucleotides matching TRBD2. The CDR3 has 18 amino acids. Germline V CDR1 and CDR2: ENHRY, SYGVKD. J was trimmed by 3 bases and V by 4 bases; bases with no gene match: 12.